This paragraph covers one T cell receptor beta chain sequence. The CDR3 runs 14 residues. V shed 3 bases and J shed 0 bases, with 8 bases lying between them. In germline, CDR1 is MDHEN, CDR2 SYDVKM. The entry originates in a study of cytomegalovirus exposure and HLA in healthy donors. PCR primers comprised 60 Vbeta and 13 Jbeta primers. TCRdb keeps only in-frame clones here, not all; method: immunoSEQ multiplex PCR. The sample includes 200,000 or so clones, approximately 78% seen only once; the top ten take approximately 6.5%. The sequencing sample was made of PBMCs. The chain is built from TRBV28 and TRBJ1-1; a weak D match, TRBD1 (5 bases). The receptor was derived from a woman aged 45-59 years in good health and CMV-seropositive. The CDR3: CASSFQGMNTEAFF. CDR3 bases: TGTGCCAGCAGTTTTCAGGGAATGAACACTGAAGCTTTCTTT.